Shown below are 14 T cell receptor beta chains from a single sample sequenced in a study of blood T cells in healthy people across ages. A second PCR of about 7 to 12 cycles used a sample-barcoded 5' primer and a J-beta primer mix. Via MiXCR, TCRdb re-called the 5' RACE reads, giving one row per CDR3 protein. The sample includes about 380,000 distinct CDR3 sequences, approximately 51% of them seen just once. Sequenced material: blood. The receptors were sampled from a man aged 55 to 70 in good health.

The CDR3 DNA reads as TGTGCCAGCAGTACCCGGACAGGAAGCTCCTACAATGAGCAGTTCTTC. It translates to CASSTRTGSSYNEQFF. The gene calls are TRBV12-3 or TRBV12-4 and TRBJ2-1; 7 bases agree with TRBD1. Unmatched junction bases numbered 7, after V lost 5 bases and J lost 0 bases. The CDR3 runs to 16 residues.

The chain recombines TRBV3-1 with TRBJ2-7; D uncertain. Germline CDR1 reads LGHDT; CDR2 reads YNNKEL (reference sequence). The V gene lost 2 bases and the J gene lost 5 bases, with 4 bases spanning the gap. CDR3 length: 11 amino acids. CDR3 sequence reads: CASSQPHEQYF. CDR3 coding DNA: TGTGCCAGCAGCCAACCCCACGAGCAGTACTTC.

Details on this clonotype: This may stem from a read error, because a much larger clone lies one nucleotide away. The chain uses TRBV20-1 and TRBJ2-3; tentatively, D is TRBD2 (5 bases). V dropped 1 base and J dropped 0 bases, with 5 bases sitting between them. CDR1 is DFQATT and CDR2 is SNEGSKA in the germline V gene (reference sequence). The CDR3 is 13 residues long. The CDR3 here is CSARGTSTDTQYF. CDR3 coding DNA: TGCAGTGCTAGAGGGACTAGCACAGATACGCAGTATTTT.

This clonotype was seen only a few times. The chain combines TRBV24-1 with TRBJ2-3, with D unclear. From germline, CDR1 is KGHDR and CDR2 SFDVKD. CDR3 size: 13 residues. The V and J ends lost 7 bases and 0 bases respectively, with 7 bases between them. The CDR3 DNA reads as TGTGCCACCAGACCGGACAGCACAGATACGCAGTATTTT. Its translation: CATRPDSTDTQYF.

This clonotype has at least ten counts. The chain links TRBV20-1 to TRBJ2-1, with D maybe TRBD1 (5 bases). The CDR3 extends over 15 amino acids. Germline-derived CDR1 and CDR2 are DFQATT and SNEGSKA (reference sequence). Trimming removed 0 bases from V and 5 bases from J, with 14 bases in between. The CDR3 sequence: CSARDVSDSHNEQFF. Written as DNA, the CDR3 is TGCAGTGCTAGAGATGTTTCAGACAGCCACAATGAGCAGTTCTTC.

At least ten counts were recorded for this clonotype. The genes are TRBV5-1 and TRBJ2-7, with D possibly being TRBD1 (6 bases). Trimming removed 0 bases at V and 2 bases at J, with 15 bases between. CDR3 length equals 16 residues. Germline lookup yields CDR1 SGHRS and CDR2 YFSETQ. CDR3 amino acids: CASSLALTGRAYEQYF. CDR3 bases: TGCGCCAGCAGCTTGGCTCTTACAGGGCGGGCCTACGAGCAGTACTTC.

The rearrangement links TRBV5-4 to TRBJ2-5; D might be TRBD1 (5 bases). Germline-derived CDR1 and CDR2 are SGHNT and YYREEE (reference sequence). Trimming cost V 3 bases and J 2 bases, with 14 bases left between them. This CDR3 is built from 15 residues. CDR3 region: CASSSDDRPQETQYF. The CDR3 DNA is TGTGCCAGCAGCTCGGACGACAGACCACAAGAGACCCAGTACTTC.

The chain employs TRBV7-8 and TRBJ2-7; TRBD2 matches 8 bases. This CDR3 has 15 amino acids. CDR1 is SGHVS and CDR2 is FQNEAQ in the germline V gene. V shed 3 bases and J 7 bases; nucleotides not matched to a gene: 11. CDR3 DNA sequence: TGTGCCAGCAGCTTTAAGCGGGGGACCTACAATGAGCAGTACTTC. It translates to CASSFKRGTYNEQYF. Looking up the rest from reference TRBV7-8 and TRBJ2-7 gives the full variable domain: GAGVSQSPRYKVAKRGQDVALRCDPISGHVSLFWYQQALGQGPEFLTYFQNEAQLDKSGLPSDRFFAERPEGSVSTLKIQRTQQEDSAVYLCASSFKRGTYNEQYFGPGTRLTVT.

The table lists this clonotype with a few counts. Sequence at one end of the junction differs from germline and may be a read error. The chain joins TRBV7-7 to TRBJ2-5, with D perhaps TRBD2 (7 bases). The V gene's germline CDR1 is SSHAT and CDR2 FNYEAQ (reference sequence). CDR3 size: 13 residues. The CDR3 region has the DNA TGTGCTAGCAGAGGGGGGGCCGGGGAGACCCAGTACTTC. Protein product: CASRGGAGETQYF. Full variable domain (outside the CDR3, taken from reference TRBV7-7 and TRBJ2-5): GAGVSQSPRYKVTKRGQDVTLRCDPISSHATLYWYQQALGQGPEFLTYFNYEAQPDKSGLPSDRFSAERPEGSISTLTIQRTEQRDSAMYRCASRGGAGETQYFGPGTRLLVL.

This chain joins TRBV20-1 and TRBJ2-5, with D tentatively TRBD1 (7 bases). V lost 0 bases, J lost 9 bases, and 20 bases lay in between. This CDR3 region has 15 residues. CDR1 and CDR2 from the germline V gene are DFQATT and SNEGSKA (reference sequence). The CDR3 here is CSARDGRGASGAQYF. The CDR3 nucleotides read TGCAGTGCTAGAGATGGCAGGGGGGCCTCCGGGGCCCAGTACTTC.

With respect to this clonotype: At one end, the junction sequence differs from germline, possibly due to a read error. The CDR3 DNA reads TGTGCCGGCAGCCCACAGGGGGCGTTTGGCTACGAGCAGTACTTC. Protein: CAGSPQGAFGYEQYF. The genes are TRBV28 and TRBJ2-7, with TRBD1 matching over 9 bases. Looked up from germline, CDR1 is MDHEN and CDR2 is SYDVKM. The CDR3 runs to 15 residues.

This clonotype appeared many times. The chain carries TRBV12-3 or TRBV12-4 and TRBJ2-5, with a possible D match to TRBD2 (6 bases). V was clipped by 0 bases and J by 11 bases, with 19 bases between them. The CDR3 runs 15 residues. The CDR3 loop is CASSLALNTGVSQYF. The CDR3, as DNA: TGTGCCAGCAGTTTAGCCCTAAACACGGGGGTCTCGCAGTACTTC.

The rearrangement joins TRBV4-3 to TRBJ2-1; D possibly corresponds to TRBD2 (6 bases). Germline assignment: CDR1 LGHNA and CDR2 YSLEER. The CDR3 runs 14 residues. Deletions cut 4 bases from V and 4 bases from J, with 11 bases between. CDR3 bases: TGCGCCAGCAGCCCGGGGGTCAGGTACAATGAGCAGTTCTTC. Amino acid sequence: CASSPGVRYNEQFF.

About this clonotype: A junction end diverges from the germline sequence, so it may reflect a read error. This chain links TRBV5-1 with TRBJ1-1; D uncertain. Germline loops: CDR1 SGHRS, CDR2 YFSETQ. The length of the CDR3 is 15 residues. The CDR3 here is CASSLVSSKNSEAFF. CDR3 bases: TGCGCCAGCAGCTTGGTGTCCAGTAAGAACTCTGAAGCTTTCTTT.